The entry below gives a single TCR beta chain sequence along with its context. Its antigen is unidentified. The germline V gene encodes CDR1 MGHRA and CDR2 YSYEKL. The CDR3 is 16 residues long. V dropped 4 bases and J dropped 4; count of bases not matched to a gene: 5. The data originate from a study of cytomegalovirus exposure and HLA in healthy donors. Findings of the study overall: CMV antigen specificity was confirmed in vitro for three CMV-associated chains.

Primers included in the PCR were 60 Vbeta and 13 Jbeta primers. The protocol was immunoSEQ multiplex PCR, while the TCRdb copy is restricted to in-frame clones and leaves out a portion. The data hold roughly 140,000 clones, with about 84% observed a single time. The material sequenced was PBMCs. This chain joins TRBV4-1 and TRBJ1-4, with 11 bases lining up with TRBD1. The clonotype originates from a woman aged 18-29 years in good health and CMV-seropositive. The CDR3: CASSPGTGGNNEKLFF. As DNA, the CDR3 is TGCGCCAGCAGCCCCGGGACAGGGGGGAATAATGAAAAACTGTTTTTT.